Listed below are T cell receptor beta chains from one sample, sequenced in a study of tumor-infiltrating lymphocytes in oesophageal squamous cell carcinoma. From the PCR reads, TCRdb called clonotypes with MiXCR, one entry per CDR3 protein. Of approximately 11,000 distinct CDR3 sequences in the sample, under 60% were seen once. The sequencing sample was made of esophageal tumor tissue. The source is a female donor with esophageal squamous cell carcinoma. Both conserved end residues are part of each CDR3. The D gene is left open where the match is weak. Clone size is shown for a subset of rows, as once, few, many or a class of expanded clone.

d_gene,j_gene,v_gene,abundance,CDR3aa,CDR3nt
NA,TRBJ2-1,TRBV6-1,NA,CASREIGRYNEQFF,TGTGCCAGCAGAGAGATAGGGCGATACAATGAGCAGTTCTTC
TRBD1,TRBJ2-7,TRBV5-5,many,CASSSYRGSEQYF,TGTGCCAGCAGCTCGTACAGGGGTTCCGAGCAGTACTTC
NA,TRBJ2-1,TRBV11-2,medium-sized,CASSLLGFYNEQFF,TGTGCCAGCAGCTTACTTGGATTCTACAATGAGCAGTTCTTC
NA,TRBJ1-2,TRBV5-3,NA,CASSSWGYGSTF,NA
TRBD2,TRBJ2-1,TRBV18,many,CASSPTSGSSNEQFF,TGTGCCAGCTCACCCACTAGCGGGAGTTCCAATGAGCAGTTCTTC
TRBD2,TRBJ2-1,TRBV10-3,NA,CAIMYSQAGDVGEQFF,TGTGCCATCATGTATTCGCAAGCGGGAGATGTTGGTGAGCAGTTCTTC
TRBD1,TRBJ1-2,TRBV7-9,large,CASSFPGQVYGYTF,TGTGCCAGCAGCTTCCCGGGACAGGTTTATGGCTACACCTTC
NA,TRBJ1-5,TRBV7-2,NA,CASSLVAGEDQPQHF,TGTGCCAGCAGCTTAGTGGCAGGAGAGGATCAGCCCCAGCATTTT
NA,TRBJ2-5,TRBV6-2/TRBV6-3,NA,CASRERGVQETQYF,TGTGCCAGCAGGGAACGAGGGGTCCAAGAGACCCAGTACTTC
NA,TRBJ2-3,TRBV7-6,NA,CASTGGGNTDTQYF,TGTGCCAGCACCGGTGGTGGCAACACAGATACGCAGTATTTT
TRBD2,TRBJ2-2,TRBV20-1,NA,CSARGTSRSAGELFF,TGCAGTGCTAGGGGGACTAGTCGGTCGGCCGGGGAGCTGTTTTTT
TRBD2,TRBJ2-5,TRBV28,many,CASSLSLAGVETQYF,TGTGCCAGCAGTTTATCGCTAGCGGGAGTAGAGACCCAGTACTTC
NA,TRBJ2-7,TRBV7-8,medium-sized,CASSFGQLSYEQYF,TGTGCCAGCAGCTTTGGACAGCTCTCCTACGAGCAGTACTTC
TRBD1,TRBJ1-2,TRBV9,NA,CASSAGQAVYGYTF,TGTGCCAGCAGCGCCGGACAGGCGGTTTATGGCTACACCTTC
TRBD1,TRBJ2-2,TRBV7-8,NA,CASRPGQVNTGELFF,TGTGCCAGCAGGCCGGGACAGGTGAACACCGGGGAGCTGTTTTTT
NA,TRBJ2-3,TRBV7-3,many,CASSQRPSDTQYF,TGTGCCAGCAGCCAAAGACCATCAGATACGCAGTATTTT
TRBD1,TRBJ2-1,TRBV6-8,NA,CAISYLGTGTNEQFF,TGTGCCATCAGTTACTTGGGGACAGGAACTAATGAGCAGTTCTTC
NA,TRBJ2-5,TRBV5-1,NA,CASRRGTTQETQYF,TGCGCCAGCCGGAGGGGAACGACCCAAGAGACCCAGTACTTC
NA,TRBJ2-5,TRBV7-9,NA,CASSLAGGLRGTQYF,TGTGCCAGCAGCTTAGCGGGCGGGCTGCGGGGGACCCAGTACTTC